The present entry profiles one T cell receptor (beta chain) with its context. This sample stems from a study of T cells in narcolepsy. Assay: immunoSEQ multiplex PCR; the TCRdb copy retains only in-frame clones and omits some. The profile shows around 32,000 clones, 70% to 80% of them singletons. V lost 4 bases and J 0 bases, leaving 16 bases between the germline ends. From germline, CDR1 is SGHRS and CDR2 YFSETQ. CDR3 length: 16 residues. Source material: CD45RA- memory CD4+ T cells from PBMCs. This chain connects TRBV5-1 to TRBJ2-5, with D perhaps matching TRBD1 (6 bases). This receptor was identified in a human donor with narcolepsy. CDR3 nucleotides: TGCGCCAGCAGCCCGGGCCCAGGACAGTACCAAGAGACCCAGTACTTC. The encoded protein is CASSPGPGQYQETQYF. The variable domain in full, with the rest retrieved from reference TRBV5-1 and TRBJ2-5, is KAGVTQTPRYLIKTRGQQVTLSCSPISGHRSVSWYQQTPGQGLQFLFEYFSETQRNKGNFPGRFSGRQFSNSRSEMNVSTLELGDSALYLCASSPGPGQYQETQYFGPGTRLLVL.